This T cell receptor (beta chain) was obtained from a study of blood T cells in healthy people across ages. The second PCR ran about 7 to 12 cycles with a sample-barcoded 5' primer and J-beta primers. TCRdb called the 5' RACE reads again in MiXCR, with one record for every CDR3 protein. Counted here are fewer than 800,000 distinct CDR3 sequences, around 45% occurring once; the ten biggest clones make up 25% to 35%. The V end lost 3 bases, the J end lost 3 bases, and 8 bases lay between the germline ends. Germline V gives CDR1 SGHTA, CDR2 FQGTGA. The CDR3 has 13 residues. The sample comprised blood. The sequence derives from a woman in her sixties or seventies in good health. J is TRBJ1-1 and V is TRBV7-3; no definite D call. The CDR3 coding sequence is TGTGCCAGCAGCTTTGAGAGGGACACTGAAGCTTTCTTT. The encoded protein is CASSFERDTEAFF.